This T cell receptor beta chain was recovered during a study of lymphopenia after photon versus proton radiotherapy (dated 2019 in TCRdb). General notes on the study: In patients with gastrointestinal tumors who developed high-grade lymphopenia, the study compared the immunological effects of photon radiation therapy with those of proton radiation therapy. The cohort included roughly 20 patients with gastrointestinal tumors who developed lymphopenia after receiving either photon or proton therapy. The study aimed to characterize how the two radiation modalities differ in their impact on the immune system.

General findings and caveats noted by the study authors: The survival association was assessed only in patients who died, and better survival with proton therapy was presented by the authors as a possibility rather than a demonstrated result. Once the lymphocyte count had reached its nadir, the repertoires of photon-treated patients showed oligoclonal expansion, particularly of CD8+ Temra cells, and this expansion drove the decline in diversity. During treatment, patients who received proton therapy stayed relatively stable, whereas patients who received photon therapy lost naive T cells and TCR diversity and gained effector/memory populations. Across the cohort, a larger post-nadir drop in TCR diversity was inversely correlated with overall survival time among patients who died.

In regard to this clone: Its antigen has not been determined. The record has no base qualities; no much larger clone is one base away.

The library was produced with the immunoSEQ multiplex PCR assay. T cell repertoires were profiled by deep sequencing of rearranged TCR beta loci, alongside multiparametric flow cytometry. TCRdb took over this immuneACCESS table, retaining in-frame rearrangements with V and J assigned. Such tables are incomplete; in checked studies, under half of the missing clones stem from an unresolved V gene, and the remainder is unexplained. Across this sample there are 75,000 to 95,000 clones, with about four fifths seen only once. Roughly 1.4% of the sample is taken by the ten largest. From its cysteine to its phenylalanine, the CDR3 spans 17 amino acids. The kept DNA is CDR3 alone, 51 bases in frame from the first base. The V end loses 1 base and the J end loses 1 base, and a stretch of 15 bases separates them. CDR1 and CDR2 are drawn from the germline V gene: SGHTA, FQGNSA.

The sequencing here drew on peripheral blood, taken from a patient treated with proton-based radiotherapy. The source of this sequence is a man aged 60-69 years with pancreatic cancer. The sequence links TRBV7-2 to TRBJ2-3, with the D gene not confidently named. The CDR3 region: CASSLEFMVEGTDTQYF. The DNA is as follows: TGTGCCAGCAGCTTAGAGTTTATGGTAGAGGGCACAGATACGCAGTATTTT.